The TCR beta chain described here comes from a study of cytomegalovirus exposure and HLA in healthy donors. The CDR3 covers 15 residues. V shed 4 bases, J shed 0 bases, and the junction held 5 bases outside the gene matches. Germline V gene sequence: CDR1 MGHRA, CDR2 YSYEKL. The repertoire was sequenced with immunoSEQ multiplex PCR; TCRdb's copy has only in-frame clones and lacks some. The repertoire holds about 100,000 clones, almost 96% seen once, with 0.65% to 0.7% in the top ten. V is TRBV4-1 and J is TRBJ2-5, with 7 bases matching TRBD2. The sequence was obtained from a woman between 18 and 30 years old in good health and CMV-seronegative. Sequencing was done on a sample of PBMCs. The CDR3 sequence: CASSPRSGDQETQYF. The CDR3 bases are TGCGCCAGCAGCCCGAGGAGCGGGGACCAAGAGACCCAGTACTTC.